The rows below give T cell receptor beta chains drawn from one sample of a study of control samples from healthy donors and cancer patients. Profiled with immunoSEQ multiplex PCR; TCRdb holds only in-frame clones, not every one. The repertoire holds over 40,000 clones, with roughly 90% as singletons. Sequenced input: PBMCs. These receptors came from a man aged 45-65 years with head and neck cancer. The CDR3 runs from the conserved cysteine through the conserved F or W. Fields, in order: clone size, V gene, D gene, J gene, CDR3 DNA, CDR3 protein. A D gene is named only where the DNA matches it firmly. Rows give clone size only sometimes, using once, few, many, or a class for an expanded clone.

>NA|TRBV3-1/TRBV3-2|NA|TRBJ1-3
TGTGCCAGCAGCGGAAGGGACACCTCTGGAAACACCATATATTTT
CASSGRDTSGNTIYF
>NA|TRBV7-2|TRBD2|TRBJ2-7
TGTGCCAGCAGCCGGACTAGCGGGGGGGGGTACGAGCAGTACTTC
CASSRTSGGGYEQYF
>NA|TRBV2|NA|TRBJ1-5
TGTGCCAGCAGTCCGAACACCCAGCCCCAGCATTTT
CASSPNTQPQHF
>NA|TRBV7-2|NA|TRBJ1-3
TGTGCCAGCAGCGTGACAGGAGCGATCTCTGGAAACACCATATATTTT
CASSVTGAISGNTIYF
>once|TRBV7-9|NA|TRBJ1-2
TGTGCCAGCAGCTTAGATGGCTTTTTGGGAGACTATGGCTACACCTTC
CASSLDGFLGDYGYTF
>NA|TRBV9|TRBD2|TRBJ2-3
TGTGCCAGCAGCCCTGGGACTAGGACAGATACGCAGTATTTT
CASSPGTRTDTQYF
>NA|TRBV19|NA|TRBJ2-3
TGTGCCAGTACCCCGCGGGCCCGCACAGATACGCAGTATTTT
CASTPRARTDTQYF
>NA|TRBV27|TRBD2|TRBJ2-1
TGTGCCAGCAGTCCGGGACTAGCGGGGGGGCCCGTCGATGAGCAGTTCTTC
CASSPGLAGGPVDEQFF
>NA|TRBV6-1|NA|TRBJ2-7
TGTGCCAGCAGTGACCTGGGACCAGACTACGAGCAGTACTTC
CASSDLGPDYEQYF
>NA|TRBV7-2|NA|TRBJ2-1
TGTGCCAGCAGCTCCGGGGGGCCAACCTACAATGAGCAGTTCTTC
CASSSGGPTYNEQFF
>few|TRBV19|NA|TRBJ1-1
TGTGCCAGTAGTAGAAACAGGGCCACTGAAGCTTTCTTT
CASSRNRATEAFF
>NA|TRBV19|TRBD1|TRBJ1-1
TGTGCCAGTAAGGTAGCAGGGGGGATAATGAACACTGAAGCTTTCTTT
CASKVAGGIMNTEAFF
>NA|TRBV28|NA|TRBJ2-5
TGTGCCAGCAGGCAAGGTGGCGGGGCAGAGACCCAGTACTTC
CASRQGGGAETQYF
>once|TRBV30|NA|TRBJ1-4
TGTGCCTGGGCGGTTGGGGCAAATAATGAAAAACTGTTTTTT
CAWAVGANNEKLFF
>NA|TRBV7-2|NA|TRBJ2-3
TGTGCCAGCAGAGGGCAGGGATGGACAGATACGCAGTATTTT
CASRGQGWTDTQYF
>NA|TRBV5-1|TRBD1|TRBJ1-1
TGCGCCAGCAGCTTGTTGGACAGGATAACTGAAGCTTTCTTT
CASSLLDRITEAFF
>NA|TRBV28|TRBD1|TRBJ1-5
TGTGCCAGCAGTGCGTTGGGACAGGGGCCCAATCAGCCCCAGCATTTT
CASSALGQGPNQPQHF
>once|TRBV9|NA|TRBJ2-7
TGTGCCAGCAGCTCAACGGACGGATCCTACGAGCAGTACTTC
CASSSTDGSYEQYF
>once|TRBV7-9|TRBD2|TRBJ2-1
TGTGCCAGCAGTACACCGGGACTAGCGGGAGCTAATGAGCAGTTCTTC
CASSTPGLAGANEQFF
>NA|TRBV6-1|NA|TRBJ1-5
TGTGCCAGCAGTGAAGAGGGGGGCAATCAGCCCCAGCATTTT
CASSEEGGNQPQHF
>NA|TRBV7-2|TRBD2|TRBJ2-1
TGTGCCAGCAGCTTACAAGGGACTAGCCGTTACAATGAGCAGTTCTTC
CASSLQGTSRYNEQFF
>once|TRBV27|TRBD2|TRBJ2-3
TGTGCCAGCAGTCGGCGAGGGACTAGCGGAATGAACACAGATACGCAGTATTTT
CASSRRGTSGMNTDTQYF
>NA|TRBV7-9|NA|TRBJ1-1
TGTGCCAGCAGCTTAGGAATTGTGAACACTGAAGCTTTCTTT
CASSLGIVNTEAFF
>NA|TRBV3-1/TRBV3-2|TRBD1|TRBJ1-4
TGTGCCAGCAGCGCCCGACAGGGGGCGTTTAGTAATGAAAAACTGTTTTTT
CASSARQGAFSNEKLFF
>once|TRBV19|TRBD1|TRBJ1-2
TGTGCCAGTAGTGCGGGACAGGGATTGATCGGCTACACCTTC
CASSAGQGLIGYTF
>NA|TRBV6-4|NA|TRBJ2-2
TGTGCCAGCAGTGACAGGGCGGTTACGAACACCGGGGAGCTGTTTTTT
CASSDRAVTNTGELFF
>once|TRBV4-2|TRBD2|TRBJ2-7
TGTGCCAGCAGCCAAGGACCTAGCGGGGGGTACGAGCAGTACTTC
CASSQGPSGGYEQYF
>NA|TRBV5-1|NA|TRBJ2-5
TGCGCCAGCAGCTTGGAGGTTTTATCTAGCAGAGAGACCCAGTACTTC
CASSLEVLSSRETQYF
>NA|TRBV11-2|NA|TRBJ2-5
TGTGCCAGCAGCAGGAGTGGACAAGAGACCCAGTACTTC
CASSRSGQETQYF
>medium-sized|TRBV28|NA|TRBJ1-5
TGTGCCAGCAGTTTAAGGGGAACGCCAGGATATAGCAATCAGCCCCAGCATTTT
CASSLRGTPGYSNQPQHF
>NA|TRBV6-4|TRBD2|TRBJ2-7
TGTGCCAGCAGGGGGGCTAGCGGGCCTAAAGGGACTACCTACGAGCAGTACTTC
CASRGASGPKGTTYEQYF